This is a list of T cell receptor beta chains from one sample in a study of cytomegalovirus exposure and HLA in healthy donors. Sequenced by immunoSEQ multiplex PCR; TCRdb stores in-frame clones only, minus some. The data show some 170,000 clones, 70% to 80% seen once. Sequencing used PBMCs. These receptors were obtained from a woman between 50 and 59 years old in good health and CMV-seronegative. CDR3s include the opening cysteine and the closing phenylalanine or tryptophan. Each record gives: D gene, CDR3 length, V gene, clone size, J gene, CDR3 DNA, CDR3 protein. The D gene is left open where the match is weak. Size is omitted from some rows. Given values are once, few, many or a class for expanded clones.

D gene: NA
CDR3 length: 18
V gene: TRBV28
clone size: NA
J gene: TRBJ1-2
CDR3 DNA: TGTGCCACGCCGTTGGGGTTTCAAACAGGGAGTAGGAACTATGGCTACACCTTC
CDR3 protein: CATPLGFQTGSRNYGYTF

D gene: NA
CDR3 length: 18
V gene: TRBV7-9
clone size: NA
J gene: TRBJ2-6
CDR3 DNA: TGTGCCAGCAGCCTAAGACAGTTCACGAACTCTGGGGCCAACGTCCTGACTTTC
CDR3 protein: CASSLRQFTNSGANVLTF

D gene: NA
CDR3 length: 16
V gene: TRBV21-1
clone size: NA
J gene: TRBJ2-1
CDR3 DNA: TGTGCCAGCAGCGCTGAAACTAGCCGATCTTACAACGGGCAGTTCTTC
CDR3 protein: CASSAETSRSYNGQFF

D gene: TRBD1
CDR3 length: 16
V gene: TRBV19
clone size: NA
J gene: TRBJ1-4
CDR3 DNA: TGTGCCAGCCGGATTGGACAGGGGGCTGTAGGGGAAAAACTGTTTTTT
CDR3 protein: CASRIGQGAVGEKLFF

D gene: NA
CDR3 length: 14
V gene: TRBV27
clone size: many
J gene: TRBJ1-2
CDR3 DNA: TGTGCCAGCAGTTCCACGACAGCCTACTATGGCTACACCTTC
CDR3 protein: CASSSTTAYYGYTF

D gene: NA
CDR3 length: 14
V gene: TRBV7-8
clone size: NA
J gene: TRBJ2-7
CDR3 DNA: TGTGCCAGCAGCCCGCGCAACCCCCTCGACGAGCAGTACTTC
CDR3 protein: CASSPRNPLDEQYF

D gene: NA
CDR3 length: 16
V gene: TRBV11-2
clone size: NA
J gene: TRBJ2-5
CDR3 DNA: TGTGCCAGCAGCTTAGATCGCGGACAGTACCAAGAGACCCAGTACTTC
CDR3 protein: CASSLDRGQYQETQYF

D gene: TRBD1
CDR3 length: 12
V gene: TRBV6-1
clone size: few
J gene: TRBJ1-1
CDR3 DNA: TGTGCCAGCAGAGACAGGGGGCCTGAAGCTTTCTTT
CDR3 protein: CASRDRGPEAFF

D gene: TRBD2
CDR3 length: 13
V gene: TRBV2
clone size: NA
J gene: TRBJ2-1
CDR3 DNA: TGTGCCAGAAAGCGGGAGAACGTCGATGAGCAGTTCTTC
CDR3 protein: CARKRENVDEQFF

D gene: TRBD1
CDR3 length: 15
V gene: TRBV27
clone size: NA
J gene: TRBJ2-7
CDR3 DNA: TGTGCCAATCTTTTGCCGGGACAGGGCATAAGGGAGCAGTACTTC
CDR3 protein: CANLLPGQGIREQYF

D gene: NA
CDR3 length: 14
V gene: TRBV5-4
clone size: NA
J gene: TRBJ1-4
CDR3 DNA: TGTGCCAGCAGCCCTGGAGGGGAGCGAGAAAAACTGTTTTTT
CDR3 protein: CASSPGGEREKLFF

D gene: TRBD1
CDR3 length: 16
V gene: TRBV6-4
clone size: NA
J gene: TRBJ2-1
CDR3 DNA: TGTGCCAGCAGTGACTCGACAGGGGGCGACTACAATGAGCAGTTCTTC
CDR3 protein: CASSDSTGGDYNEQFF

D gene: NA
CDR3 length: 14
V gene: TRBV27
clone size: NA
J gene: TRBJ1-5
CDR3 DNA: TGTGCCTCTATGGGCGGGGGTAGCAATCAGCCCCAGCATTTT
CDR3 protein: CASMGGGSNQPQHF

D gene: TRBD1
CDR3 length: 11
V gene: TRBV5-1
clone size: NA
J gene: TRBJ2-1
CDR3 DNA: TGCGCCAGCAGCTCCCAGGGGGCTGGGGTCTTC
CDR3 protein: CASSSQGAGVF

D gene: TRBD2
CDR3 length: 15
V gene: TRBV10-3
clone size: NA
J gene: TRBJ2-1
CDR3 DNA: TGTGCCATCAGTGAGTCGTCTAGCGGGAATGATGAGCAGTTCTTC
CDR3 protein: CAISESSSGNDEQFF

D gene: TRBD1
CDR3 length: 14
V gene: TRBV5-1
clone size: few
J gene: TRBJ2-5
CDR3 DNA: TGCGCCAGCAGCCCAGGACAGGGGGCCGAGACCCAGTACTTC
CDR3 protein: CASSPGQGAETQYF

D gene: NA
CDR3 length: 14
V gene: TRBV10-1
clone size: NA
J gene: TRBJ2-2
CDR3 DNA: TGCGCCAGCAGTGACTCTGCGAACACCGGGGAGCTGTTTTTT
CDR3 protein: CASSDSANTGELFF

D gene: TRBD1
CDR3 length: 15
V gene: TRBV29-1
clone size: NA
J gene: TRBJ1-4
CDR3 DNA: TGCAGCGTGGGCTCATCGGGACAGCCTAATGAAAAACTGTTTTTT
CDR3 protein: CSVGSSGQPNEKLFF

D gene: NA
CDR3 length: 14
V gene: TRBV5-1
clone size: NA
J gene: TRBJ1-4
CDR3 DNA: TGCGCCAGCAGCCAGGACACGCTAAATGAAAAACTGTTTTTT
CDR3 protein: CASSQDTLNEKLFF

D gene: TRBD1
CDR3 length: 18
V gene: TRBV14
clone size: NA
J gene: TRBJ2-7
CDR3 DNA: TGTGCCAGCAGCCAAGCCCCATTCAGGGGGCGCGGATCCTACGAGCAGTACTTC
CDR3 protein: CASSQAPFRGRGSYEQYF

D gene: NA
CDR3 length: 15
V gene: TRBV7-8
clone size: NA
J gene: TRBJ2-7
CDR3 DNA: TGTGCCAGCAGCTTGACTAGGCCTCTTTCCTACGAGCAGTACTTC
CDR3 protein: CASSLTRPLSYEQYF

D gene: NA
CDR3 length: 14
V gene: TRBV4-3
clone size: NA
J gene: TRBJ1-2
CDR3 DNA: TGCGCCAGCGGATCCGGGACGGGGGTCTATGGCTACACCTTC
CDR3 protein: CASGSGTGVYGYTF

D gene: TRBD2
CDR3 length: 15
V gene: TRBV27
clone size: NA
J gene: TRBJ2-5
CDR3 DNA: TGTGCCAGCAGTCCCCGGGGGGGGGCAAAAGAGACCCAGTACTTC
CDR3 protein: CASSPRGGAKETQYF

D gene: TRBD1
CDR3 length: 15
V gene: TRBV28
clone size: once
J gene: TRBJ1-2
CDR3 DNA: TGTGCCAGCAGTTTGAGAACAGGGGGCGAAGTTGGCTACACCTTC
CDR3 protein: CASSLRTGGEVGYTF

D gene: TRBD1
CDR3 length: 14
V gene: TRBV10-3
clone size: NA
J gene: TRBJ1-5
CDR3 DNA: TGTGCCATCGGAGGGACAGGGGGGAACCAGCCCCAGCATTTT
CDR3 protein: CAIGGTGGNQPQHF

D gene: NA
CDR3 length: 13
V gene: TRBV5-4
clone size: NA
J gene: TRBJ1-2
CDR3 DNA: TGTGCCAGCAGCCCCCCCGGGGGGTATGGCTACACCTTC
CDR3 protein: CASSPPGGYGYTF

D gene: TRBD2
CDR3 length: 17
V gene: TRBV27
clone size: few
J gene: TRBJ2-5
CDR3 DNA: TGTGCCAGCAGTTGCCATCCCAGCGGGAATGACCAAGAGACCCAGTACTTC
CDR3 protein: CASSCHPSGNDQETQYF

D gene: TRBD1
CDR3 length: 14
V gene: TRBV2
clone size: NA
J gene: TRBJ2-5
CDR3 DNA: TGTGCCAGCAGTGTAGACAGGGGACGAGAGACCCAGTACTTC
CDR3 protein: CASSVDRGRETQYF

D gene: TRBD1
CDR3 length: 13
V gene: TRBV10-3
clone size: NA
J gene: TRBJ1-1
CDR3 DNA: TGTGCCATCAGATTCGACAGGGCCACTGAAGCTTTCTTT
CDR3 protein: CAIRFDRATEAFF

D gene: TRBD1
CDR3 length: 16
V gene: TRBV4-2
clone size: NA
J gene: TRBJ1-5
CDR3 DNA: TGTGCCAGCAGCCAAGGGACAGGGTCGAGCAATCAGCCCCAGCATTTT
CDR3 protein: CASSQGTGSSNQPQHF

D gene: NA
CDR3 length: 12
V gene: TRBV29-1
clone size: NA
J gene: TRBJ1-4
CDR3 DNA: TGCAGCGCCCTCGGACAGCTTGAAAAACTGTTTTTT
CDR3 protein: CSALGQLEKLFF

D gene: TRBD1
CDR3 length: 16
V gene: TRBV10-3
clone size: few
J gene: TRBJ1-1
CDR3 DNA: TGTGCCATCAGCCCCAGGGACAGGGCACTGAACACTGAAGCTTTCTTT
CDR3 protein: CAISPRDRALNTEAFF

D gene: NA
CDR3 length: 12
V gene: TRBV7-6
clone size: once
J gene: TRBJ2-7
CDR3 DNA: TGTGCCAGCAGCTTACGAGGGCGCGAGCAGTACTTC
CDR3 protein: CASSLRGREQYF

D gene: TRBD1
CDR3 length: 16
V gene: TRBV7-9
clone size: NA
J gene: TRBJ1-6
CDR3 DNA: TGTGCCAGCAGCGCACAGACAGGGCTCCATAATTCACCCCTCCACTTT
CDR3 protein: CASSAQTGLHNSPLHF

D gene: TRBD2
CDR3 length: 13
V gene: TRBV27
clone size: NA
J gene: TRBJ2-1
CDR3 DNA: TGTGCCAGCAGTTTAGGCGGGAGGGTATTTCAGTTCTTC
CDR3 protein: CASSLGGRVFQFF

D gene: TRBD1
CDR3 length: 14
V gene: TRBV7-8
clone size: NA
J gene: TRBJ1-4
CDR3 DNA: TGTGCCAGCAGCGCACAGGGGGCGGCGGGAAAACTGTTTTTT
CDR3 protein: CASSAQGAAGKLFF

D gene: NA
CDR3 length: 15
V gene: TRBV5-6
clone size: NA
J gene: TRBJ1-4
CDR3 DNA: TGTGCCAGCAGCCGAAACCCTACAACTAATGAAAAACTGTTTTTT
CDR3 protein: CASSRNPTTNEKLFF

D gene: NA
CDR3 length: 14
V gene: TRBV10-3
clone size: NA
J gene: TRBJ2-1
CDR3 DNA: TGTGCCATCACCCCATCGGCGGAGAGGAATGAGCAGTTCTTC
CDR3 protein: CAITPSAERNEQFF

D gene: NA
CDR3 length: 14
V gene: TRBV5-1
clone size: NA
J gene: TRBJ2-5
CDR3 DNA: TGCGCCAGCAGCCCAGGTGGACAGAGGGAGACCCAGTACTTC
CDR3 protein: CASSPGGQRETQYF

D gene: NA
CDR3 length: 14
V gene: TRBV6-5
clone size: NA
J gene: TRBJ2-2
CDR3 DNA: TGTGCCAGCACCGATACCTCGGGCACCGGGGAGCTGTTTTTT
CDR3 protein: CASTDTSGTGELFF

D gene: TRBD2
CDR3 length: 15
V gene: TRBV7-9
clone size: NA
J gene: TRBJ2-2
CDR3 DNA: TGTGCCAGCATCGGGACTAGCGTATTAACCGGGGAGCTGTTTTTT
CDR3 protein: CASIGTSVLTGELFF

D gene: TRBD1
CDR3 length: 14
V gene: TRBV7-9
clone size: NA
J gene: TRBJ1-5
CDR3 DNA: TGTGCCAGCAGCCGACAGGGGCTGGGTCAGCCCCAGCATTTT
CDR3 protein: CASSRQGLGQPQHF

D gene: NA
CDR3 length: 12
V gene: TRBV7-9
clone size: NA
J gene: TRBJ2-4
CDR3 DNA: TGTGCCAGCAGCTTAGTAGTTCGGGTCCTGTACTTC
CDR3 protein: CASSLVVRVLYF

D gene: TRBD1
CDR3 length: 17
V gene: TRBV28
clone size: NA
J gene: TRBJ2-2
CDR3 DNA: TGTGCCAGCAGCCCTTCTAGGACAGGACGTGGCACCGGGGAGCTGTTTTTT
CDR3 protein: CASSPSRTGRGTGELFF

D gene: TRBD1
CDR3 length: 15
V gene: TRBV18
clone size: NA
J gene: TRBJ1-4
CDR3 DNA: TGTGCCAGCTCACCAGGGACAGGGGCTAATGAAAAACTGTTTTTT
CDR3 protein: CASSPGTGANEKLFF

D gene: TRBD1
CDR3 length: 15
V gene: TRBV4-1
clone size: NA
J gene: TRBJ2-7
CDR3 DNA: TGCGCCAGCAGCCAAGATACGGCAGGGGGATACGAGCAGTACTTC
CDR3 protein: CASSQDTAGGYEQYF

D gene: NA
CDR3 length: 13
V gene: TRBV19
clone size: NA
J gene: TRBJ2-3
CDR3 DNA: TGTGCCACCGCGGGTTCTGGCACAGATACGCAGTATTTT
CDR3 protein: CATAGSGTDTQYF

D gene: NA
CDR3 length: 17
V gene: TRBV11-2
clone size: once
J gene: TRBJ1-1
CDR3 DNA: TGTGCCAGCAGCTCCAGGTTAAGGGGCTCGAGTGCCACTGAAGCTTTCTTT
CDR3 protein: CASSSRLRGSSATEAFF

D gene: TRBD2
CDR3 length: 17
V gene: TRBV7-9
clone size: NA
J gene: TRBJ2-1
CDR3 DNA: TGTGCCAGCAGCTTGAACCTTATAGCGGGGGCAGAAAATGAGCAGTTCTTC
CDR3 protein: CASSLNLIAGAENEQFF

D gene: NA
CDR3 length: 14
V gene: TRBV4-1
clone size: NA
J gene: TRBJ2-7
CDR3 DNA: TGCGCCAGCAGCCACCTCGGGACTGGGGTCGAGCAGTACTTC
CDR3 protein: CASSHLGTGVEQYF

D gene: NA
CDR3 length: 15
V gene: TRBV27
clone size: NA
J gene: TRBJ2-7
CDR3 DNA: TGTGCCAGCTCTCGGGTGGTCGCGTCTTTTTACGAGCAGTACTTC
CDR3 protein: CASSRVVASFYEQYF

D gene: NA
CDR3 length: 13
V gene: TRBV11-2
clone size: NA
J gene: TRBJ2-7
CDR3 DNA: TGTGCCAGCAGCTCCTGGACTCGATACGAGCAGTACTTC
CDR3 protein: CASSSWTRYEQYF

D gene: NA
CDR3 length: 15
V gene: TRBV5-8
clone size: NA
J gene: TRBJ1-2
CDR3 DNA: TGTGCCAGCAGCTTGGACCGGGCGCGGGAGGATGGCTACACCTTC
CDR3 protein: CASSLDRAREDGYTF